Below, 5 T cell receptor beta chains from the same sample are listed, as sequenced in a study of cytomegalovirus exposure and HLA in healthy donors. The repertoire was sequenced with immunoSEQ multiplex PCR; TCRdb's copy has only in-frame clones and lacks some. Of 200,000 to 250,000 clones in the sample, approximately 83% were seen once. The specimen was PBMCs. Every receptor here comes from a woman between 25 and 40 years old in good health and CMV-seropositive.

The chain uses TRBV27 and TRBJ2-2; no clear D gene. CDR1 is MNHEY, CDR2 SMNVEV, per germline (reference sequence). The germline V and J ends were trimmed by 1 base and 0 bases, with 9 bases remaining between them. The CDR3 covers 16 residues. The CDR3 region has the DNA TGTGCCAGCAGTTTATGGTCCAGTGCGAACACCGGGGAGCTGTTTTTT. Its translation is CASSLWSSANTGELFF.

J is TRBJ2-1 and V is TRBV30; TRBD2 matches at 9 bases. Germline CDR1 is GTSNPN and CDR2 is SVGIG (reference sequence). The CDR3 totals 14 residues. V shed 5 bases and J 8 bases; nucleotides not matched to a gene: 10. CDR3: CAWLGLAGRYEQFF. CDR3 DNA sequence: TGTGCCTGGCTTGGGCTAGCGGGACGGTATGAGCAGTTCTTC.

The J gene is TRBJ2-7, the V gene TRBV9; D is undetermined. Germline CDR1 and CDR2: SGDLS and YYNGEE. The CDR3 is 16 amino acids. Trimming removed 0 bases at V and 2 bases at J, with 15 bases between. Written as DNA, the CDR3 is TGTGCCAGCAGCGTAGGCGGACGGTACCGAGCCTACGAGCAGTACTTC. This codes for CASSVGGRYRAYEQYF.

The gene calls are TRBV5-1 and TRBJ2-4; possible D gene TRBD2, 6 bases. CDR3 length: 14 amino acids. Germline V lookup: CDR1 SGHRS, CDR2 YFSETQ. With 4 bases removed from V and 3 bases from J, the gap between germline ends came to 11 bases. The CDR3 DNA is TGCGCCAGCAGCCCGGGGGTCGGCAAAAACATTCAGTACTTC. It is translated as CASSPGVGKNIQYF.

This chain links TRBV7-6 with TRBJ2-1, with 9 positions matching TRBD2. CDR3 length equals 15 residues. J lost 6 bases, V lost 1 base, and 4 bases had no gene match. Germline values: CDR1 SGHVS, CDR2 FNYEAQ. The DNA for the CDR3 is TGTGCCAGCAGCTTAGTCCCTAGCGGGATCAATGAGCAGTTCTTC. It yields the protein CASSLVPSGINEQFF.